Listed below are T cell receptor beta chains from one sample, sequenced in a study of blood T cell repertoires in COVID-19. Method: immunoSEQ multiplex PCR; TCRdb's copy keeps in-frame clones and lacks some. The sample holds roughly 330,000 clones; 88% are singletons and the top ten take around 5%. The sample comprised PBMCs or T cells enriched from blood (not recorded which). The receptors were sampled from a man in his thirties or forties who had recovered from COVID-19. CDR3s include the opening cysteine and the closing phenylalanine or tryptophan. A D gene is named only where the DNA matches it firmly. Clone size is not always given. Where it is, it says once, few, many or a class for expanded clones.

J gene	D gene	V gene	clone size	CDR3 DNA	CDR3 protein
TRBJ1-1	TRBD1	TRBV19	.	TGTGCCAGTAGTGGACAGGGGGCCGCCACTGAAGCTTTCTTT	CASSGQGAATEAFF
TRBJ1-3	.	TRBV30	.	TGTGCCTGGAAAGGGGTTGGAAACACCATATATTTT	CAWKGVGNTIYF
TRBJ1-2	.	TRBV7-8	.	TGTGCCAGCAGCCCAGTGACAGCTAACTATGGCTACACCTTC	CASSPVTANYGYTF
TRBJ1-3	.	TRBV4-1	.	TGCGCCAGCAGCCAGCCGGGGAGGGTCAGGTGGAGAAACACCATATATTTT	CASSQPGRVRWRNTIYF
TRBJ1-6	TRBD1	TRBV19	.	TGTGCCAGTAGTAGCCAGAGACAGGGTTATTCACCCCTCCACTTT	CASSSQRQGYSPLHF
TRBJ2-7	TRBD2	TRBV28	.	TGTGCCAGCAAAGGACTAGCCTACGAGCAGTACTTC	CASKGLAYEQYF
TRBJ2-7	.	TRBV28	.	TGTGCCAGCAGTCTCCGGCTGCGGGACCAGTACTTC	CASSLRLRDQYF
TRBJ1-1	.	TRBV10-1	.	TGCGCCTCCAAGGGGCAGATGAACACTGAAGCTTTCTTT	CASKGQMNTEAFF
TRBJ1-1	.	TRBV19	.	TGTGCCAGTAGTAAGGACAGCAGGGTGTTCATGAACACTGAAGCTTTCTTT	CASSKDSRVFMNTEAFF
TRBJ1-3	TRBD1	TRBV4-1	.	TGCGCCAGCAGCCAAACAGGGGGTTGGTCTGGAAACACCATATATTTT	CASSQTGGWSGNTIYF
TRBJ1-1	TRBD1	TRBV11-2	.	TGTGCCAGCAGCCACCCCCGGGACAGGGGCCAAGCTTTCTTT	CASSHPRDRGQAFF
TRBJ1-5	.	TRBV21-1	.	TGTGCCAGCAGCAAAAAGACAGCAAATCAGCCCCAGCATTTT	CASSKKTANQPQHF
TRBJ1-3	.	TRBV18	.	TGTGCCAGCTCACCACCGGGGAGGGGTACTGGAAACACCATATATTTT	CASSPPGRGTGNTIYF
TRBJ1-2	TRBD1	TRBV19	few	TGTGCCAGTAGGTTCCAGGGGGCTTTTGGCTACACCTTC	CASRFQGAFGYTF
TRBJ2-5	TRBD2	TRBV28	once	TGTGCCAGCAGTCCCTCCCTGACTAGCGGCTTATACCAAGAGACCCAGTACTTC	CASSPSLTSGLYQETQYF
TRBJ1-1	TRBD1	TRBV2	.	TGTGCCAGCAGCAGGTCAGGGGGGTACACTGAAGCTTTCTTT	CASSRSGGYTEAFF
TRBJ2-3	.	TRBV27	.	TGTGCCAGCAGTCGGACAATCACAGATACGCAGTATTTT	CASSRTITDTQYF
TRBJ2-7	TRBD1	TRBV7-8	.	TGTGCCAGCAGCTTAGGGACAGGGAATTCCTACGAGCAGTACTTC	CASSLGTGNSYEQYF
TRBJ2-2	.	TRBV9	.	TGTGCCAGCAGCTTAACCAACAGCGGGGAGCTGTTTTTT	CASSLTNSGELFF
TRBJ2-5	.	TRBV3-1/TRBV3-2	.	TGTGCCAGCAGCCACAGGGGAGAGACCCAGTACTTC	CASSHRGETQYF
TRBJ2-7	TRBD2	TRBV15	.	TGTGCCACCAGCAGAGAACTAGCGGAGTACGAGCAGTACTTC	CATSRELAEYEQYF
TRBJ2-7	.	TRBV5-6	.	TGTGCCAGCAGCTACGGGACAAAAAACTACGAGCAGTACTTC	CASSYGTKNYEQYF
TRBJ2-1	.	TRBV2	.	TGTGCCAGCAGTGCGGCGGGACAGAAATACAATGAGCAGTTCTTC	CASSAAGQKYNEQFF
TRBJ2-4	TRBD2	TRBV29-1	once	TGCAGCGTTGATTTTGGCGGGGGGGAAAACATTCAGTACTTC	CSVDFGGGENIQYF
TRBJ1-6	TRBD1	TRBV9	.	TGTGCCAGCAGCCCCCAACCGGGACAGTATAATTCACCCCTCCACTTT	CASSPQPGQYNSPLHF
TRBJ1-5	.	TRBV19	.	TGTGCCAGTAGTATAGAATTCTTGGTCAGGGCTCAGCCCCAGCATTTT	CASSIEFLVRAQPQHF
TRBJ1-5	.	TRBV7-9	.	TGTGCCAGCAGCCCCACGGGGGGGAGCAATCAGCCCCAGCATTTT	CASSPTGGSNQPQHF